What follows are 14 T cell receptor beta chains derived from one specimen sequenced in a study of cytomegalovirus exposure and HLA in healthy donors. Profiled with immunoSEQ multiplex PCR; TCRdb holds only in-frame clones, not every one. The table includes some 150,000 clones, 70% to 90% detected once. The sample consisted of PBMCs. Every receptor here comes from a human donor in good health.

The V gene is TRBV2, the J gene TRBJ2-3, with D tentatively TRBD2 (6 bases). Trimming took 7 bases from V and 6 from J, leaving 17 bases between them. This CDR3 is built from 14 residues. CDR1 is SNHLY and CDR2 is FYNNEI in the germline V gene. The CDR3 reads CASTGGSPSDTQYF. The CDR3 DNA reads TGTGCCAGCACCGGGGGATCCCCATCGGATACGCAGTATTTT.

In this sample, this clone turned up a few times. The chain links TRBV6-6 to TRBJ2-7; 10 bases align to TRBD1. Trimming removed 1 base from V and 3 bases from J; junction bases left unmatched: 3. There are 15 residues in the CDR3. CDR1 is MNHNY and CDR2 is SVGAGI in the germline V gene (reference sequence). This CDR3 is CASSYWDRGGYEQYF. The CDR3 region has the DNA TGTGCCAGCAGTTACTGGGACAGGGGTGGCTACGAGCAGTACTTC.

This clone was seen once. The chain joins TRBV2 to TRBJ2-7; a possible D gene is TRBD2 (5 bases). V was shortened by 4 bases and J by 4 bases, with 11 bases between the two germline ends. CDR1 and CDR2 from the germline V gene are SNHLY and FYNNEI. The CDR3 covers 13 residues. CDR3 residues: CASSALEGYEQYF. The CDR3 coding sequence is TGTGCCAGCAGTGCCCTCGAGGGTTACGAGCAGTACTTC.

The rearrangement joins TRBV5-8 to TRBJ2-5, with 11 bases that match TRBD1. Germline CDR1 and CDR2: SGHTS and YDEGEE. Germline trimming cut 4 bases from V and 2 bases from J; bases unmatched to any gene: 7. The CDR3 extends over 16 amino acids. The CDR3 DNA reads TGTGCCAGCAGCCACGGGACAGGGGGAGCACAAGAGACCCAGTACTTC. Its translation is CASSHGTGGAQETQYF.

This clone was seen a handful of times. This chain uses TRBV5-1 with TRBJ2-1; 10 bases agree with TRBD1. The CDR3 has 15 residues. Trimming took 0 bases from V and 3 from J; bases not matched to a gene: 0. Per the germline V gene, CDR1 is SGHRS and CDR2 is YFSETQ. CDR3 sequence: CASSLGTGGYNEQFF. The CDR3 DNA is TGCGCCAGCAGCTTGGGGACAGGGGGCTACAATGAGCAGTTCTTC.

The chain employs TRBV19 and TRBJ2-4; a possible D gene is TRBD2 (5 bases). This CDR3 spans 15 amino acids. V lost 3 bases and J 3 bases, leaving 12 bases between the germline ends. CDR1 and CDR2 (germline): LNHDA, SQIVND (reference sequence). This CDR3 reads CASSIVAGRKNIQYF. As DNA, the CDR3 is TGTGCCAGTAGTATTGTTGCGGGTCGCAAAAACATTCAGTACTTC.

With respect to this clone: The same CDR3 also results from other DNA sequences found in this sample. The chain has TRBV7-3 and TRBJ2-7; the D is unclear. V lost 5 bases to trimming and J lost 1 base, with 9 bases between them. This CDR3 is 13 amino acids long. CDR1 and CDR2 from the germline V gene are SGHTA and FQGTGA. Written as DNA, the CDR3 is TGTGCCAGCAGCCCTCCCGGGTCCTACGAGCAGTACTTC. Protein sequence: CASSPPGSYEQYF.

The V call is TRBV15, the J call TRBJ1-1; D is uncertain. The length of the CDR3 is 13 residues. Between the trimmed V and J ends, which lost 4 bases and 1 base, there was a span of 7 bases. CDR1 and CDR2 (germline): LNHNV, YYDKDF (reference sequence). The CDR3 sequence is CATSKGGNTEAFF. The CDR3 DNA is TGTGCCACCAGCAAAGGAGGGAACACTGAAGCTTTCTTT.

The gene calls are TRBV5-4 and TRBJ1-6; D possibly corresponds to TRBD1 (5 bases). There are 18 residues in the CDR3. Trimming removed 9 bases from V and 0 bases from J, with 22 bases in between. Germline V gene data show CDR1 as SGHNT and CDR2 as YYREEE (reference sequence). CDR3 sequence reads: CATMFGGDRSSYNSPLHF. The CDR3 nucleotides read TGTGCCACTATGTTTGGGGGGGACCGTAGCTCCTATAATTCACCCCTCCACTTT.

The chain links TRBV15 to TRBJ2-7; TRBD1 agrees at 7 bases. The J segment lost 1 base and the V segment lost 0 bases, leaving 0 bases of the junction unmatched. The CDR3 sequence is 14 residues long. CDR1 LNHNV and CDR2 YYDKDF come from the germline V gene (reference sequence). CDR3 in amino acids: CATSREGQSYEQYF. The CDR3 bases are TGTGCCACCAGCAGAGAGGGACAGTCCTACGAGCAGTACTTC.

The CDR3 nucleotides read TGTGCCAGCTCACCCGAGGCGGAGCTGTTTTTT. Translated, it gives CASSPEAELFF. The chain joins TRBV18 to TRBJ2-2; D remains unclear. This CDR3 contains 11 residues. V shed 3 bases and J shed 10 bases, with 6 bases lying between them. The germline gives CDR1 KGHSH, CDR2 LQKENI.

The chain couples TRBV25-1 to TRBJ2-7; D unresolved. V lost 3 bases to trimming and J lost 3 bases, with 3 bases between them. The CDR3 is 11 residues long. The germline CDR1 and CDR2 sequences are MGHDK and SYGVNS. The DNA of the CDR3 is TGTGCCAGCAGTGATCACTACGAGCAGTACTTC. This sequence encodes CASSDHYEQYF.

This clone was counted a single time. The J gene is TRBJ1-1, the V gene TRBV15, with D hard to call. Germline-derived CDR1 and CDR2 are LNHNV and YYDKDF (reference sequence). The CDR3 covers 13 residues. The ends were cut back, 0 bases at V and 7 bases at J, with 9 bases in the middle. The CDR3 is CATSRDTGNEAFF. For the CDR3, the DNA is TGTGCCACCAGCAGAGATACTGGTAATGAAGCTTTCTTT.

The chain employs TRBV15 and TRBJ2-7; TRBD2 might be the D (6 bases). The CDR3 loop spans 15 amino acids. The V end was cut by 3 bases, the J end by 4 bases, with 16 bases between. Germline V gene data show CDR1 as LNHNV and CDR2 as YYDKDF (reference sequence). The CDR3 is CATSRPSASLYEQYF. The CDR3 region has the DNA TGTGCCACCAGCAGGCCTAGCGCATCACTATACGAGCAGTACTTC.